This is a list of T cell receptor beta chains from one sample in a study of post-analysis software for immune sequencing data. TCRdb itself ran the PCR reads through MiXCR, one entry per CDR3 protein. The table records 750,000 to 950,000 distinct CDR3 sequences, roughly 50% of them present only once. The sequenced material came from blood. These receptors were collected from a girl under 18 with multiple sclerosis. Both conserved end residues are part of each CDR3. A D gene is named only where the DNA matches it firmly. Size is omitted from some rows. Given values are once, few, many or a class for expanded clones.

cdr3_aa: CASTGLGRGNTIYF; cdr3_nt: TGTGCCAGCACCGGGTTGGGAAGAGGAAACACCATATATTTT; clone_size: .; v_call: TRBV12-3/TRBV12-4; d_call: .; j_call: TRBJ1-3
cdr3_aa: CASRPGLPTYEQYF; cdr3_nt: TGTGCCAGCAGACCGGGACTACCTACCTACGAGCAGTACTTC; clone_size: .; v_call: TRBV12-3/TRBV12-4; d_call: TRBD2; j_call: TRBJ2-7
cdr3_aa: CASRDSAGGDTEAFF; cdr3_nt: TGTGCCAGCAGGGACAGTGCCGGAGGGGACACTGAAGCTTTCTTT; clone_size: .; v_call: TRBV12-3/TRBV12-4; d_call: .; j_call: TRBJ1-1
cdr3_aa: CASSQEAGMGNSPLHF; cdr3_nt: TGCGCCAGCAGCCAAGAAGCAGGGATGGGGAATTCACCCCTCCACTTT; clone_size: .; v_call: TRBV4-1; d_call: .; j_call: TRBJ1-6
cdr3_aa: CASSASGAAKNIQYF; cdr3_nt: TGTGCCAGCAGTGCGTCAGGGGCAGCCAAAAACATTCAGTACTTC; clone_size: .; v_call: TRBV25-1; d_call: .; j_call: TRBJ2-4
cdr3_aa: CASSIYRANSEAFF; cdr3_nt: TGTGCCAGCAGCATCTACAGAGCAAATTCTGAAGCTTTCTTT; clone_size: once; v_call: TRBV7-9; d_call: .; j_call: TRBJ1-1
cdr3_aa: CASSPNVRFESSYNEQYF; cdr3_nt: TGTGCCAGCAGCCCTAACGTCCGGTTTGAAAGCTCCTACAATGAGCAGTACTTC; clone_size: .; v_call: TRBV7-2; d_call: .; j_call: TRBJ2-7
cdr3_aa: CSVESQGTYEQYF; cdr3_nt: TGCAGCGTCGAATCTCAGGGGACCTACGAGCAGTACTTC; clone_size: .; v_call: TRBV29-1; d_call: .; j_call: TRBJ2-7
cdr3_aa: CASQQLVQETQYF; cdr3_nt: TGTGCCAGCCAACAACTGGTACAAGAGACCCAGTACTTC; clone_size: .; v_call: TRBV7-6; d_call: .; j_call: TRBJ2-5
cdr3_aa: CASSLNGGEWSEQYF; cdr3_nt: TGTGCCAGCAGCCTTAACGGAGGAGAGTGGAGCGAGCAGTACTTC; clone_size: many; v_call: TRBV3-1; d_call: .; j_call: TRBJ2-7
cdr3_aa: CSASILDRGRTDTQYF; cdr3_nt: TGCAGTGCTAGTATCCTGGACAGGGGGCGCACAGATACGCAGTATTTT; clone_size: .; v_call: TRBV20-1; d_call: TRBD1; j_call: TRBJ2-3
cdr3_aa: CASSEGGHNEQFF; cdr3_nt: TGTGCCAGCAGTGAAGGGGGCCACAATGAGCAGTTCTTC; clone_size: .; v_call: TRBV25-1; d_call: .; j_call: TRBJ2-1
cdr3_aa: CAWGYLYNEQFF; cdr3_nt: TGTGCCTGGGGCTACCTGTACAATGAGCAGTTCTTC; clone_size: .; v_call: TRBV30; d_call: .; j_call: TRBJ2-1
cdr3_aa: CASSQQLAVNTGELFF; cdr3_nt: TGTGCCAGCAGCCAACAACTAGCGGTGAACACCGGGGAGCTGTTTTTT; clone_size: .; v_call: TRBV11-2; d_call: TRBD2; j_call: TRBJ2-2
cdr3_aa: CSATRGLAGVPHIYEQYF; cdr3_nt: TGCAGTGCCACAAGGGGACTAGCGGGAGTTCCCCACATCTACGAGCAGTACTTC; clone_size: few; v_call: TRBV20-1; d_call: TRBD2; j_call: TRBJ2-7
cdr3_aa: CASSQVDGVTYEQYF; cdr3_nt: TGCGCCAGCAGCCAAGTGGACGGGGTTACCTACGAGCAGTACTTC; clone_size: .; v_call: TRBV4-1; d_call: .; j_call: TRBJ2-7
cdr3_aa: CASSPWDSLGETQYF; cdr3_nt: TGTGCCAGCAGTCCCTGGGACAGCCTAGGGGAGACCCAGTACTTC; clone_size: few; v_call: TRBV6-5; d_call: TRBD1; j_call: TRBJ2-5
cdr3_aa: CASSLAGGHSYEQYF; cdr3_nt: TGTGCCAGCAGCTTAGCGGGAGGGCATTCCTACGAGCAGTACTTC; clone_size: .; v_call: TRBV7-8; d_call: TRBD2; j_call: TRBJ2-7
cdr3_aa: CASGVPPGGQFF; cdr3_nt: TGTGCTAGTGGTGTACCGCCGGGTGGGCAGTTCTTC; clone_size: once; v_call: TRBV12-5; d_call: .; j_call: TRBJ2-1
cdr3_aa: CASSPGTGGGNQPQHF; cdr3_nt: TGCGCTAGCAGCCCAGGGACAGGTGGCGGCAATCAGCCCCAGCATTTT; clone_size: .; v_call: TRBV5-1; d_call: TRBD1; j_call: TRBJ1-5
cdr3_aa: CASSLGQLSSSYEQYF; cdr3_nt: TGCGCCAGCAGCTTGGGGCAGTTATCGAGTTCCTACGAGCAGTACTTC; clone_size: .; v_call: TRBV5-1; d_call: .; j_call: TRBJ2-7
cdr3_aa: CASSNGQGGEQYF; cdr3_nt: TGTGCCAGCAGCAACGGACAGGGTGGAGAGCAGTACTTC; clone_size: .; v_call: TRBV6-6; d_call: TRBD1; j_call: TRBJ2-7
cdr3_aa: CSARPRGASSYEQYF; cdr3_nt: TGCAGTGCTAGACCCCGCGGGGCGAGCTCCTACGAGCAGTACTTC; clone_size: few; v_call: TRBV20-1; d_call: .; j_call: TRBJ2-7
cdr3_aa: CASSLGAGPAYEQYF; cdr3_nt: TGTGCCAGCTCCCTCGGGGCAGGGCCTGCCTACGAGCAGTACTTC; clone_size: .; v_call: TRBV7-3; d_call: .; j_call: TRBJ2-7
cdr3_aa: CASFERDTQYF; cdr3_nt: TGCGCCAGCTTCGAGAGGGATACGCAGTATTTT; clone_size: .; v_call: TRBV5-1; d_call: .; j_call: TRBJ2-3
cdr3_aa: CSVGRAVGTEAFF; cdr3_nt: TGCAGCGTGGGACGGGCGGTGGGCACTGAAGCTTTCTTT; clone_size: few; v_call: TRBV29-1; d_call: .; j_call: TRBJ1-1